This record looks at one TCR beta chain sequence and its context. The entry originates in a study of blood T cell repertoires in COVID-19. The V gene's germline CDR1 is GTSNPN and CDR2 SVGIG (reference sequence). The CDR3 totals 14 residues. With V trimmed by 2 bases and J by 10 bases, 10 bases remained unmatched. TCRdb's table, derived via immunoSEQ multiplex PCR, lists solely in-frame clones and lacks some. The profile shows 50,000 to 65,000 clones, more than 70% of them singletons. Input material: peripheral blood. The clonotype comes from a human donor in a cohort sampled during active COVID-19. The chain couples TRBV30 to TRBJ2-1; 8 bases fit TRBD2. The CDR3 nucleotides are TGTGCCTGGAGTCGGGGCGGGGGGTCTGGGGAGCAGTTCTTC. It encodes CAWSRGGGSGEQFF.